The present T cell receptor (beta chain) was sequenced within a study of CD8+ T cells in alopecia areata. The wider study: Tofacitinib therapy lasting 6 to 18 months was followed by 6 months off drug. Study-wide results and limits: TCRs were shared less clearly across patients than in mice, possibly for HLA-related reasons. Compared with normal scalp, lesional scalp had higher clonality and more expanded CD8+ clones.

Comment on this clone: Its cognate antigen is unknown.

Once RNA had been extracted, it was reverse transcribed into cDNA to act as the sequencing template. Sequencing used immunoSEQ multiplex PCR; TCRdb keeps in-frame clones, though not all of them. The table lists about 200,000 clones, around three fifths of them singletons. V lost 8 bases, J lost 3 bases, and 11 bases lay in between. Looked up from germline, CDR1 is LNHDA and CDR2 is SQIVND (reference sequence). The CDR3 is 13 amino acids. The source material was CD4+ T cells sorted from blood, sampled at week 0. The sequence was obtained from a human donor with alopecia areata. V gene TRBV19 combines with J gene TRBJ1-5; possible D gene TRBD1, 5 bases. The CDR3 nucleotides read TGTGCCAGTCAGGGAAACAACAATCAGCCCCAGCATTTT. Its translation is CASQGNNNQPQHF.